The 28 T cell receptor beta chains given below trace back to one sample, sequenced in a study of blood T cell repertoires in COVID-19 (TCRdb year 2020). Libraries came from the immunoSEQ multiplex PCR assay. TCRdb obtained this table from immuneACCESS and retained in-frame rearrangements with V and J assigned. These tables miss some clones; where compared with another copy, unresolved V genes account for less than half of the shortfall, and the remainder is unexplained. Across this sample there are 54,000 or so clones, with more than 70% seen only once. The ten most abundant clones make up around 23% of the sample. The sample taken for sequencing was peripheral blood. The origin of the receptors is a woman of 80 years or more with acute or convalescent COVID-19.

This clone was picked up one time. The chain uses TRBV5-1 and TRBJ2-2, with 7 positions matching TRBD2. Germline assignment: CDR1 SGHRS and CDR2 YFSETQ. The CDR3 has 14 residues. The V gene end was trimmed by 7 bases and the J gene end by 5 bases; junction bases not matched to a gene: 8. The CDR3 is CASSLGRETGELFF. The CDR3 coding sequence is TGCGCCAGCTCCCTTGGGAGGGAAACCGGGGAGCTGTTTTTT.

This chain joins TRBV7-9 and TRBJ1-4; 9 nucleotides align to TRBD1. V gave up 5 bases and J gave up 11 bases; unmatched junction bases: 15. From germline, CDR1 is SEHNR and CDR2 FQNEAQ (reference sequence). The length of the CDR3 is 16 residues. The CDR3: CASSTTGGPSDLKLFF. The CDR3 DNA reads TGTGCCAGCAGCACTACAGGGGGCCCGTCTGACCTCAAACTGTTTTTT.

CDR3 coding DNA: TGCAGCGTCCTAACAGGGGGAGGCCAGCCCCAGCATTTT. As protein: CSVLTGGGQPQHF. The V and J genes are TRBV29-1 and TRBJ1-5; TRBD1 matches at 8 bases. J lost 7 bases, V lost 6 bases, and 8 bases had no gene match. CDR3 length equals 13 residues. Germline CDR1 SQVTM, CDR2 ANQGSEA.

This chain connects TRBV30 to TRBJ1-6; 8 bases are shared with TRBD1. The V gene end was trimmed by 0 bases and the J gene end by 7 bases; junction bases not matched to a gene: 11. CDR1 is GTSNPN and CDR2 is SVGIG in the germline V gene (reference sequence). The CDR3 is 17 amino acids. The CDR3 DNA sequence: TGTGCCTGGAGTGTCCTAACCGCCCGGACAGGGAATTCACCCCTCCACTTT. Translation: CAWSVLTARTGNSPLHF.

V is TRBV2 and J is TRBJ1-6; D is undetermined. Trimming left V 4 bases short and J 14 bases short, with 18 bases between. The CDR3 covers 14 residues. Germline V gene data show CDR1 as SNHLY and CDR2 as FYNNEI. CDR3 nucleotide sequence: TGTGCCAGCAGTGGGGAAGGGCGGGGTATCACCCTCCACTTT. Amino acids: CASSGEGRGITLHF.

The chain combines TRBV10-3 with TRBJ1-5; D might be TRBD1 (5 bases). CDR3 length equals 15 residues. Germline V gives CDR1 ENHRY, CDR2 SYGVKD. V was clipped by 4 bases and J by 3 bases, with 13 bases between them. CDR3 DNA: TGTGCCATCAGTGGGGCAGGGAGGGTCAATCAGCCCCAGCATTTT. Translating gives CAISGAGRVNQPQHF.

This chain connects TRBV6-6 to TRBJ2-7; 8 bases agree with TRBD1. The CDR3 is 15 residues long. V gave up 2 bases and J gave up 7 bases; unmatched junction bases: 10. Germline CDR1 reads MNHNY; CDR2 reads SVGAGI (reference sequence). The CDR3 nucleotides are TGTGCCAGCAGTTACACCCCGGACAGGGTGTGGGAGCAGTACTTC. Amino acids: CASSYTPDRVWEQYF.

V is TRBV12-2 and J is TRBJ2-1; whether TRBD2, the table's D call, matches the DNA was not checked. TRBV12-2 is a recognized pseudogene. The length of the CDR3 is 21 residues. Written as DNA, the CDR3 is TGTGCAAGTCGCTTTTTAGAGGGACTAGCGGGAGACTGTGCACATTACAATGAGCAGTTCTTC. This gives the protein CASRFLEGLAGDCAHYNEQFF.

This clone appeared once. V usage is TRBV5-1 and J usage is TRBJ2-5; 9 bases line up with TRBD2. Unmatched junction bases numbered 8, after V lost 4 bases and J lost 4 bases. This CDR3 has 15 residues. Germline-derived CDR1 and CDR2 are SGHRS and YFSETQ. The CDR3 loop is CASSPSGTSLETQYF. The CDR3 region has the DNA TGCGCCAGCAGCCCATCCGGGACTAGCCTAGAGACCCAGTACTTC.

This sequence joins TRBV11-3 and TRBJ1-1; the D gene is possibly TRBD1 (6 bases). V shed 5 bases and J shed 8 bases, with 15 bases lying between them. Germline V gives CDR1 SGHNT, CDR2 YENEEA. There are 13 residues in the CDR3. The CDR3: CASSRDIPQEAFF. The CDR3 region has the DNA TGTGCCAGCAGCCGGGACATCCCTCAAGAAGCTTTCTTT.

The chain is built from TRBV28 and TRBJ1-2; D may be TRBD1 (5 bases). The CDR3 has 15 residues. Germline CDR1 reads MDHEN; CDR2 reads SYDVKM. The V end lost 6 bases, the J end lost 3 bases, and 17 bases lay between the germline ends. In DNA, the CDR3 is TGTGCCAGCAGCTCCAGTTTTGGAGGGGACTATGGCTACACCTTC. Amino acid sequence: CASSSSFGGDYGYTF.

This chain connects TRBV19 to TRBJ1-3; D uncertain. Germline CDR1 and CDR2: LNHDA and SQIVND (reference sequence). The length of the CDR3 is 14 residues. V was clipped by 3 bases and J by 2 bases, with 8 bases between them. The CDR3 coding sequence is TGTGCCAGTAGTATTCAAGGAGCTGGAAACACCATATATTTT. Protein sequence: CASSIQGAGNTIYF.

This rearrangement joins TRBV28 to TRBJ2-7; 11 bases align to TRBD2. The CDR3 totals 15 residues. J lost 1 base, V lost 6 bases, and 5 bases had no gene match. The V gene's germline CDR1 is MDHEN and CDR2 SYDVKM. CDR3 nucleotide sequence: TGTGCCAGCAGGTCTAGCGGGGGGCCGTCCTACGAGCAGTACTTC. Translation gives CASRSSGGPSYEQYF.

This sequence joins TRBV6-6 and TRBJ2-5; D remains ambiguous. Germline CDR1 is MNHNY and CDR2 is SVGAGI (reference sequence). V shed 0 bases and J shed 2 bases, with 7 bases lying between them. This CDR3 comprises 14 residues. In DNA, the CDR3 is TGTGCCAGCAGTTACTCGGCAGGTCAAGAGACCCAGTACTTC. This codes for CASSYSAGQETQYF.

This clone was found once. The chain recombines TRBV18 with TRBJ1-2; 9 bases align to TRBD1. CDR3 length: 15 amino acids. J was trimmed by 8 bases and V by 4 bases; bases with no gene match: 11. Germline values: CDR1 KGHSH, CDR2 LQKENI. The CDR3 spells CASSLRTGEGYGYTF. For the CDR3, the DNA is TGTGCCAGCTCACTAAGGACAGGGGAAGGCTACGGCTACACCTTC.

The V gene is TRBV5-4, the J gene TRBJ1-6; the match to TRBD1 covers 11 bases. CDR1 is SGHNT and CDR2 is YYREEE in the germline V gene (reference sequence). The CDR3 covers 16 residues. J was trimmed by 6 bases and V by 4 bases; bases with no gene match: 6. The CDR3 bases are TGTGCCAGCAGCCCCGGACAGGGGGCAAGTAATTCACCCCTCCACTTT. Residues: CASSPGQGASNSPLHF.

V gene TRBV5-1 combines with J gene TRBJ1-1; TRBD1 is a possible D gene (6 bases). The CDR3 has 15 residues. Germline V gene sequence: CDR1 SGHRS, CDR2 YFSETQ. The V end lost 0 bases, the J end lost 2 bases, and 11 bases lay between the germline ends. The CDR3 DNA follows: TGCGCCAGCAGCTTGGATTCAGGGGCAAACACTGAAGCTTTCTTT. Encoded protein: CASSLDSGANTEAFF.

This chain joins TRBV23-1 and TRBJ2-2; a weak D match, TRBD1 (7 bases). TRBV23-1 is known as an ORF, though its function is uncertain. Trimming pared 0 bases from V and 5 bases from J, leaving 16 bases between. The CDR3 contains 17 residues. CDR3: CASSQSLEGAGTGELFF. CDR3 nucleotide sequence: TGCGCCAGCAGTCAATCGTTGGAGGGGGCAGGGACCGGGGAGCTGTTTTTT.

This sequence joins TRBV14 and TRBJ2-5, with a possible D match to TRBD1 (5 bases). The V and J ends lost 1 base and 7 bases respectively, with 19 bases between them. In germline, CDR1 is SGHDN, CDR2 FVKESK. The CDR3 runs 16 residues. This CDR3 reads CASSQGRGSVGWTQYF. Written as DNA, the CDR3 is TGTGCCAGCAGCCAAGGAAGGGGTTCCGTAGGTTGGACCCAGTACTTC.

The V and J genes are TRBV6-6 and TRBJ2-1; D remains unclear. CDR3 length equals 14 residues. Germline loops: CDR1 MNHNY, CDR2 SVGAGI (reference sequence). Trimming removed 4 bases at V and 7 bases at J, with 14 bases between. In DNA, the CDR3 is TGTGCCAGCAGTTCCGCAGACATTCGGAATGAGCAGTTCTTC. Its translation: CASSSADIRNEQFF.

The chain has TRBV7-2 and TRBJ1-2, with 9 bases fitting TRBD1. Germline lookup yields CDR1 SGHTA and CDR2 FQGNSA. The CDR3 has 17 amino acids. J gave up 4 bases and V 5 bases, and 14 bases lay outside the gene matches. Written as DNA, the CDR3 is TGTGCCAGCAGCCTACCCCCGGGACAGGGTTTAGGCTATGGCTACACCTTC. Its translation: CASSLPPGQGLGYGYTF.

The V and J genes are TRBV7-3 and TRBJ1-1; D gene uncertain. V dropped 0 bases and J dropped 0 bases, with 8 bases sitting between them. CDR1 is SGHTA, CDR2 FQGTGA, per germline. The CDR3 length is 15 residues. The CDR3 is CASSLTQVMNTEAFF. The CDR3 DNA is TGTGCCAGCAGCTTAACTCAGGTTATGAACACTGAAGCTTTCTTT.

This sequence joins TRBV2 and TRBJ1-2; D perhaps matches TRBD1 (5 bases). The CDR3 spans 14 residues. The germline V gene has CDR1 SNHLY and CDR2 FYNNEI. Trimming removed 0 bases from V and 3 bases from J, with 8 bases in between. The CDR3 nucleotides read TGTGCCAGCAGTGAAGCGAGCAGGGACTATGGCTACACCTTC. It encodes CASSEASRDYGYTF.

The DNA for the CDR3 is TGTGCCACCAGGGACTTCAAAGAGACCCAGTACTTC. This codes for CATRDFKETQYF. This sequence joins TRBV28 and TRBJ2-5; possibly TRBD2 for D (6 bases). The CDR3 consists of 12 residues. Germline V CDR1 and CDR2: MDHEN, SYDVKM. V lost 10 bases and J 3 bases, leaving 12 bases between the germline ends.

This sequence joins TRBV24-1 and TRBJ1-4; D gene unclear. The CDR3 length is 14 residues. V was pared by 5 bases and J by 3 bases, with 9 bases between. Germline CDR1 reads KGHDR; CDR2 reads SFDVKD. The CDR3 region has the DNA TGTGCCACCAGTGCCGGAGGGCCTAATGAAAAACTGTTTTTT. Translated, it gives CATSAGGPNEKLFF.

This clone is a singleton in its sample. V gene TRBV19 combines with J gene TRBJ1-2; 7 nucleotides line up with TRBD1. The CDR3 is made up of 15 amino acids. The germline V gene encodes CDR1 LNHDA and CDR2 SQIVND (reference sequence). The junction had 8 bases not matched to a gene; V was cut back by 6 bases and J by 1 base. CDR3 coding DNA: TGTGCCAGTAGCTCTACAGGGGCACTTAACTATGGCTACACCTTC. Its translation is CASSSTGALNYGYTF.

The V and J genes are TRBV11-3 and TRBJ2-7; 7 nucleotides align to TRBD1. Germline lookup yields CDR1 SGHNT and CDR2 YENEEA. The CDR3 extends over 15 amino acids. V trimming: 4 bases; J trimming: 5 bases; junction bases outside the gene matches: 11. The CDR3 protein is CASSSFWQGDNEQYF. The CDR3 nucleotides are TGTGCCAGCAGCTCCTTCTGGCAGGGGGACAACGAGCAGTACTTC.

About this clone itself: The junction does not match germline at one end; this may be a read error. The chain uses TRBV7-7 and TRBJ2-5; D ambiguous. The CDR3 length is 14 residues. Germline CDR1 reads SSHAT; CDR2 reads FNYEAQ (reference sequence). CDR3 amino acids: CASSPSGKQETQYF. The CDR3 nucleotides are TGTGCTAGCAGCCCCTCAGGAAAGCAAGAGACCCAGTACTTC.